This T cell receptor beta chain was sequenced in a study of shared clonotypes between healthy human individuals. Study-wide context: Two female and a few male donors aged 18 to 49 were enrolled.

Notes on this clone: Its antigen is still unknown.

Original methodology: ImmunoSEQ sequences covered only the junction and lacked quality scores; filtering therefore differed. Repertoires were generated with immunoSEQ multiplex PCR, while TCRdb's copy carries only in-frame clones and drops some. The V and J calls and the clone size are those of that table, but D and trimming were determined from the DNA. The sample has about 480,000 clones, around 74% seen once. Between the trimmed V and J ends, which lost 3 bases and 9 bases, there was a span of 11 bases. CDR3 length: 12 amino acids. Germline assignment: CDR1 SGHTA and CDR2 FQGNSA. Study-level findings and limits: Sampling covered nothing but blood. Tissue TCR repertoires likely differ from those found in blood. Read depth was anticipated to influence clonotype sharing among donors.

The source material was PBMCs. The chain recombines TRBV7-2 with TRBJ1-2; D is ambiguous. The sequence was obtained from a woman in her thirties or forties in good health. Some clones in this sample may be carry-over from other donors' samples. CDR3 loop: CASSFDRDSYTF. CDR3 nucleotides: TGTGCCAGCAGCTTTGATCGGGATAGCTACACCTTC.